Below are 18 T cell receptor beta chains sequenced from a single sample in a study of metastatic and nonmetastatic thyroid tumors. Each patient came to thyroid surgery without any prior treatment (of any kind). MiXCR was used by TCRdb to re-call the PCR reads. The sample records some 15,000 clones, 13% being singletons. Source material: blood. Receptors were obtained from a female donor with papillary thyroid cancer or a benign thyroid nodule (not recorded which). Some clones in this sample may be carry-over from other donors' samples.

This clone was recorded many times. V and J are TRBV7-9 and TRBJ1-4, with 7 bases matching TRBD1. Germline CDR1 and CDR2: SEHNR and FQNEAQ (reference sequence). The CDR3 is 14 residues long. Unmatched junction bases numbered 10, after V lost 7 bases and J lost 8 bases. The CDR3 nucleotides are TGTGCCAGCACCCTACCGACAGGGATAGAAAAACTGTTTTTT. It yields the protein CASTLPTGIEKLFF.

This clone was picked up a small number of times. A read error may account for a junction end that differs from germline. The chain employs TRBV19 and TRBJ2-3; D unclear. Looked up from germline, CDR1 is LNHDA and CDR2 is SQIVND (reference sequence). This CDR3 region has 16 residues. The CDR3 sequence: CASSSRLSHVTDTQYF. The CDR3 DNA reads as TGCGCCAGTAGTTCCCGGCTGAGCCACGTCACAGATACGCAGTATTTT.

This clone is medium-sized. V usage is TRBV28 and J usage is TRBJ1-2; D unclear. CDR1 and CDR2 (germline): MDHEN, SYDVKM. CDR3 length: 14 amino acids. Trimming left V 8 bases short and J 5 bases short, with 18 bases between. The CDR3 DNA is TGTGCCAGCTGCCGGGTAGGGCAGGCATATGGCTACACCTTC. Translated, it gives CASCRVGQAYGYTF.

This clone was counted at least ten times. The CDR3 loop is CASTSRGGGAVLMDTQYF. CDR3 nucleotides: TGTGCCAGTACCTCCCGAGGGGGGGGGGCCGTGTTAATGGATACGCAGTATTTT. The genes are TRBV19 and TRBJ2-3, with a weak D call TRBD2 (7 bases). In germline, CDR1 is LNHDA, CDR2 SQIVND (reference sequence). The germline V and J ends were trimmed by 7 bases and 6 bases, with 29 bases remaining between them. The CDR3 covers 18 residues.

This clone was observed at least ten times. V gene TRBV5-1 combines with J gene TRBJ1-2, with TRBD1 matching 11 bases. V was clipped by 1 base and J by 7 bases; unmatched bases: 15. CDR1 and CDR2 from the germline V gene are SGHRS and YFSETQ. The CDR3 length is 18 residues. CDR3 nucleotides: TGCGCCAGCAGCTTGAGTATGGCGGACAGGGGGCGCGGATCTGGCTACACCTTC. Amino acids: CASSLSMADRGRGSGYTF.

This clone was detected many times. This sequence joins TRBV20-1 and TRBJ2-3; maybe TRBD1 (6 bases). The CDR3 is made up of 18 amino acids. Germline CDR1 is DFQATT and CDR2 is SNEGSKA (reference sequence). Trimming cost V 0 bases and J 2 bases, with 21 bases left between them. CDR3 amino acids: CSARDRLFVRGHTDTQYF. CDR3 sequence (DNA): TGCAGTGCTAGAGATCGGTTATTCGTCAGGGGCCACACAGATACGCAGTATTTT.

This clone has at least ten counts. V and J are TRBV6-5 and TRBJ2-7; maybe TRBD2 (5 bases). V was clipped by 2 bases and J by 3 bases, with 8 bases between them. The CDR3 extends over 13 amino acids. CDR1 is MNHEY and CDR2 is SVGAGI in the germline V gene. This chain's CDR3 is CASSYGGYYEQYF. CDR3 nucleotides: TGTGCCAGCAGTTACGGAGGATACTACGAGCAGTACTTC.

This clone was recorded at least ten times. The chain joins TRBV20-1 to TRBJ2-3; D unresolved. Germline loops: CDR1 DFQATT, CDR2 SNEGSKA (reference sequence). V was cut by 4 bases and J by 4 bases, with 12 bases left in between. This CDR3 is 13 amino acids long. The CDR3 nucleotides are TGCAGTGCTACTTTGGATCGGCCAGATACGCAGTATTTT. As protein: CSATLDRPDTQYF.

This clone occurred many times. The rearrangement uses TRBV20-1 and TRBJ2-5, with D tentatively TRBD1 (6 bases). Germline CDR1 reads DFQATT; CDR2 reads SNEGSKA (reference sequence). Trimming took off 0 bases at V and 2 bases at J, with 19 bases between the two ends. The CDR3 spans 17 residues. The CDR3 sequence is CSARDWRSPGVQETQYF. The CDR3 DNA sequence: TGCAGTGCTAGAGATTGGCGATCGCCAGGGGTGCAAGAGACCCAGTACTTC.

Ten or more counts support this clone. The V and J genes are TRBV19 and TRBJ2-5, with 8 bases aligning to TRBD2. The CDR3 has 15 amino acids. The trim removed 10 bases at V and 2 bases at J, leaving 12 bases unmatched. Germline CDR1 LNHDA, CDR2 SQIVND (reference sequence). This CDR3 is CATTGTGGLQETQYF. In DNA, the CDR3 is TGTGCCACTACCGGGACGGGAGGGTTACAAGAGACCCAGTACTTC.

Worth noting for this clone: This may come from a read error, since a much larger clone is one base off. The rearrangement joins TRBV7-3 to TRBJ2-3; weak D call: TRBD2 (6 bases). Germline assignment: CDR1 SGHTA and CDR2 FQGTGA. This CDR3 comprises 15 residues. The CDR3 spells CASSLSGVSTDAQYF. CDR3 coding DNA: TGTGCCAGCAGCTTAAGCGGGGTTAGCACAGATGCGCAGTATTTT.

This clone was found many times. The chain has TRBV29-1 and TRBJ2-7, with D possibly called TRBD1 or TRBD2 (5 bases each). Trimming shortened V by 2 bases and J by 9 bases, and 17 bases separated the two germline ends. There are 13 residues in the CDR3. CDR1 is SQVTM and CDR2 is ANQGSEA in the germline V gene. The CDR3 region has the DNA TGCAGCGTTGAAAGAGAATCTATGGGACCGCAGTACTTC. Amino acid sequence: CSVERESMGPQYF.

This clone was seen at least ten times. V and J are TRBV24-1 and TRBJ2-3; 9 nucleotides agree with TRBD2. This CDR3 has 17 amino acids. Germline V gives CDR1 KGHDR, CDR2 SFDVKD. V shed 4 bases, J shed 1 base, and the junction held 8 bases outside the gene matches. CDR3 loop: CATSEFGAGGGTDTQYF. The CDR3 DNA reads TGTGCCACCAGTGAATTCGGAGCGGGGGGCGGCACAGATACGCAGTATTTT.

This clone has a single count. The junction departs from the called germline gene at one end, perhaps through a read error. Distinct nucleotide sequences in the sample also encode this CDR3. The chain has TRBV7-3 and TRBJ2-2, with 8 bases lining up with TRBD2. The CDR3 consists of 16 residues. Per germline, CDR1 SGHTA and CDR2 FQGTGA. CDR3 amino acids: CASSLSSGADTGELFF. In DNA, the CDR3 is TGTGCCAGCAGCTTGAGTAGCGGGGCCGACACCGGGGAGCTATTTTTT.

This clone counts as medium-sized (0.01 to 0.1%). The genes are TRBV6-5 and TRBJ1-5; D gene unclear. The CDR3 runs 14 residues. Germline V gives CDR1 MNHEY, CDR2 SVGAGI. The V end lost 0 bases, the J end lost 2 bases, and 5 bases lay between the germline ends. The CDR3 DNA reads TGTGCCAGCAGTTACTCTAGGGGCAATCAGCCCCAGCATTTT. Translating gives CASSYSRGNQPQHF.

This clone was detected only a few times. This chain uses TRBV6-1 with TRBJ1-5, with no clear D. The CDR3 is 15 amino acids. V was clipped by 4 bases and J by 5 bases, with 15 bases between them. Germline V gives CDR1 MNHNS, CDR2 SASEGT. The CDR3 sequence is CASSGSGFWYQPQHF. The CDR3 nucleotides read TGTGCCAGCAGTGGTAGTGGGTTTTGGTATCAGCCCCAGCATTTT.

The chain couples TRBV6-2 or TRBV6-3 to TRBJ1-5; D unresolved. The CDR3 totals 17 residues. The germline V gene encodes CDR1 MNHEY and CDR2 SVGEGT. The V end lost 0 bases, the J end lost 0 bases, and 12 bases lay between the germline ends. The CDR3 coding sequence is TGTGCCAGCAGTTACTCGATGGGATTCGATAGCAATCAGCCCCAGCATTTT. This encodes CASSYSMGFDSNQPQHF.

This clone was found many times. This chain joins TRBV20-1 and TRBJ2-1; 10 nucleotides line up with TRBD1. V was clipped by 6 bases and J by 7 bases; unmatched bases: 6. The CDR3 is 13 amino acids. Germline loops: CDR1 DFQATT, CDR2 SNEGSKA (reference sequence). CDR3 residues: CSAPGQGLNEQFF. CDR3 DNA sequence: TGCAGTGCCCCGGGACAGGGGTTAAATGAGCAGTTCTTC.